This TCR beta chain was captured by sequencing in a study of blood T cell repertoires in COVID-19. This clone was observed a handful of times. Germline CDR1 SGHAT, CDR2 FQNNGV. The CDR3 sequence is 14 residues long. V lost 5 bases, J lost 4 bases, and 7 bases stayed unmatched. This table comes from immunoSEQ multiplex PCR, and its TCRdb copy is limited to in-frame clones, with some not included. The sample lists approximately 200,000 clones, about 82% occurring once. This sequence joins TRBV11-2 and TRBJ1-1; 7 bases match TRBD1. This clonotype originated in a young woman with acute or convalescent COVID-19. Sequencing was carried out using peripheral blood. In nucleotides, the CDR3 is TGTGCCAGCAGCAACCGACAGGGTAGCACTGAAGCTTTCTTT. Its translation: CASSNRQGSTEAFF.